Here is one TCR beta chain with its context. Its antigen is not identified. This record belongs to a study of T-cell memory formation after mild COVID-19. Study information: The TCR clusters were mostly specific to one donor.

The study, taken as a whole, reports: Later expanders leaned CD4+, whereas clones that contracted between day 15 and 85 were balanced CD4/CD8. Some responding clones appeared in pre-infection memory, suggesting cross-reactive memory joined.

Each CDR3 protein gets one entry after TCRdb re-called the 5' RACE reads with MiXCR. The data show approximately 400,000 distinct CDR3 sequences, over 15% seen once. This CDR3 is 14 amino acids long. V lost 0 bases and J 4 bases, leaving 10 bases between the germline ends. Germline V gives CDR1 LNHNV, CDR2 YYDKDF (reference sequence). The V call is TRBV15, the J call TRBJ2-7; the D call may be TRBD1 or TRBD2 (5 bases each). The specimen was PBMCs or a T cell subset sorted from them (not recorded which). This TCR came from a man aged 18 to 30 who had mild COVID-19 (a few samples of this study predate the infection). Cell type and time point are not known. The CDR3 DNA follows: TGTGCCACCAGCAGAGAAGAGGGGCGGTACGAGCAGTACTTC. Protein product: CATSREEGRYEQYF.